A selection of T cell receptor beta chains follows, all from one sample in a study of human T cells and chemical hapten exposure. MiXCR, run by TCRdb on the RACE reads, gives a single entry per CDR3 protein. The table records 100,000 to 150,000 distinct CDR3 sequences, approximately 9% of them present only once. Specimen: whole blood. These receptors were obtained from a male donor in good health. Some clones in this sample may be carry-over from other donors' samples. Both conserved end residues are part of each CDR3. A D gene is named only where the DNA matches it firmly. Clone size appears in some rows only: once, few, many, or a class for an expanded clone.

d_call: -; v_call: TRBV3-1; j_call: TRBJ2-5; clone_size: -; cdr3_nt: TGTGCCAGCAGCCAACTACGTACAGGGTTTTTTGAGACCCAGTACTTC; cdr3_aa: CASSQLRTGFFETQYF
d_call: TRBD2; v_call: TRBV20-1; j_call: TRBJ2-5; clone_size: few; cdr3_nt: TGCAGTGCTAGACTGCGGGGGGCGGGTAGGGAGACCCAGTACTTC; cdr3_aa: CSARLRGAGRETQYF
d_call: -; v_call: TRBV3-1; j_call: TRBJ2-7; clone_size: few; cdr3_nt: TGTGCCAGCAGCCCTGCCCCCGGAGGTCGCGAGCAGTACTTC; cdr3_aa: CASSPAPGGREQYF
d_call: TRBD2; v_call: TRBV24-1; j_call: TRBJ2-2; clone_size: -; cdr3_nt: TGTGCCACCAGTGATGGACGGTCCGGGACTAGCGTCGCGAACACCGGGGAGCTGTTTTTT; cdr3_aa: CATSDGRSGTSVANTGELFF
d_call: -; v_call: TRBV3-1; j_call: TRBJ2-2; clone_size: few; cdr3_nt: TGTGCCAGCAGCCAGCCTGGCACGGCGCAAAGGGCCGGGGAGCTGTTTTTT; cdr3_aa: CASSQPGTAQRAGELFF
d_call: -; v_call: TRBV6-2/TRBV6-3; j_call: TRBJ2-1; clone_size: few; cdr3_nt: TGTGCCAGCAGTTACTCGACTGAGGCCTACAATGAGCAGTTCTTC; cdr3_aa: CASSYSTEAYNEQFF
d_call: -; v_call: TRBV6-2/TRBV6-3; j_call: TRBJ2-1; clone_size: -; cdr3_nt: TGTGCCAGCAGTGTTCAAACAGGGATAGTTGTAGATGAGCAGTTCTTC; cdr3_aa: CASSVQTGIVVDEQFF
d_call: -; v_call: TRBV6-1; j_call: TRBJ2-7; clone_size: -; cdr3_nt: TGTGCCAGCAGTGATGCCATCAGGGCAGGTCAAGAGTACGAGCAGTACTTC; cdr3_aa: CASSDAIRAGQEYEQYF
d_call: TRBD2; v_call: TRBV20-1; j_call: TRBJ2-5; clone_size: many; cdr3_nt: TGCAGTGCGGGGACTAGCGGGGGGGCCTATGAGACCCAGTACTTC; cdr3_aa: CSAGTSGGAYETQYF
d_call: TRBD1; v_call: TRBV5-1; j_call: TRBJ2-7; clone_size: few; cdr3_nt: TGCGCCAGCAGCAAAGGGACAGCCACCATCTCCGAGCAGTACTTC; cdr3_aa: CASSKGTATISEQYF
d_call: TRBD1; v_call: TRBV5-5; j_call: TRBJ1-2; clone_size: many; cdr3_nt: TGTGCCAGCAGCCCAAGGACAGGGGTCGACTATGGCTACACCTTC; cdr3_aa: CASSPRTGVDYGYTF
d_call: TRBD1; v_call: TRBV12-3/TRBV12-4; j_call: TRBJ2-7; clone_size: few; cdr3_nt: TGTGCCAGCACCTTGACAGGGGAGCAGTACTTC; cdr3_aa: CASTLTGEQYF
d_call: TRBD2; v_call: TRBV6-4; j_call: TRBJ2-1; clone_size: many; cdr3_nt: TGTGCCAGCAGTGACTCCGAGACTAGCGTGAATGAGCAGTTCTTC; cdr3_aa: CASSDSETSVNEQFF
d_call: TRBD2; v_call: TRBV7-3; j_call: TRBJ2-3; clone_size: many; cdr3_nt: TGTGCCAGCAGCTTAACGTCGCGGGGGGCAACAGATACGCAGTATTTT; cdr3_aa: CASSLTSRGATDTQYF
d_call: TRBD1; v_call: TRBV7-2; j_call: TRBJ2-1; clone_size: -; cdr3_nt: TGTGCCAGCAGCTCGGGACAGGGGCGATGGGAGCAGTTCTTC; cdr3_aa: CASSSGQGRWEQFF
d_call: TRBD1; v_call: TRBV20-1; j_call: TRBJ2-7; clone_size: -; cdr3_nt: TGCAGTGCCCGGACAGGGGTCTCCTACGAGCAGTACTTC; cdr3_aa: CSARTGVSYEQYF
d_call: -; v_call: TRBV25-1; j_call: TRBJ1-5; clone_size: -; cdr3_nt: TGTGCCAGTGCCCGGGGCAACAATCAGCCCCAGCATTTT; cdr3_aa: CASARGNNQPQHF
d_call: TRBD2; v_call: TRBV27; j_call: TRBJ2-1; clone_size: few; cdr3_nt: TGTGCCAGCAGTCCCCCCACGGGAGGGTCCCAAAGCTCCTACAATGAGCAGTTCTTC; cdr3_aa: CASSPPTGGSQSSYNEQFF
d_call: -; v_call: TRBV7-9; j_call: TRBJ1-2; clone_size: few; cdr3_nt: TGTGCCAGCAGCTTTGTATCCCGGGGCGCTGGCTACACCTTC; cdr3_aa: CASSFVSRGAGYTF
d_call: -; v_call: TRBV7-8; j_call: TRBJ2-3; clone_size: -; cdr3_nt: TGTGCCAGCAGCATAGGTCGGCAAGATACGCAGTATTTT; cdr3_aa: CASSIGRQDTQYF
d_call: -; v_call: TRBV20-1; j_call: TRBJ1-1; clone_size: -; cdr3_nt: TGCAGTGCTGACCACGGGGTGAACACTGAAGCTTTCTTT; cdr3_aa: CSADHGVNTEAFF
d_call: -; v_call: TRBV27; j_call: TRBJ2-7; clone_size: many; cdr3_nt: TGTGCCAGCAGTGCTAGGGGGACATCTTCCTACGAGCAGTACTTC; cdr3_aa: CASSARGTSSYEQYF
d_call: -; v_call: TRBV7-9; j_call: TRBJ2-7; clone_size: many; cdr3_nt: TGTGCCAGCAGCTTCGGAGACCCTACCTACGAGCAGTACTTC; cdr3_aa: CASSFGDPTYEQYF
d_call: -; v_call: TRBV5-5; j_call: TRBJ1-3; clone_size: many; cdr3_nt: TGTGCCAGCAGCTTGCGGGGTCTTGAGGATGTAAACACCATATATTTT; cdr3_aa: CASSLRGLEDVNTIYF
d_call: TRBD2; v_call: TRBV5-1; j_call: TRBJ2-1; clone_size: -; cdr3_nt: TGCGCCAGCAGCGCGACCGCGACTAGCGTATACAATGAGCAGTTCTTC; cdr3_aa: CASSATATSVYNEQFF
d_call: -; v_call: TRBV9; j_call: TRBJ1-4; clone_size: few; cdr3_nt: TGTGCCAGCAGCGTAGAGGGGCTGGGTGAAAAACTGTTTTTT; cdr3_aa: CASSVEGLGEKLFF
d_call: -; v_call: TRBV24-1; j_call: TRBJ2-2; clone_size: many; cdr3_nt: TGTGCCACCAGTGCCCCCTCCGGGGAGCTGTTTTTT; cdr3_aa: CATSAPSGELFF
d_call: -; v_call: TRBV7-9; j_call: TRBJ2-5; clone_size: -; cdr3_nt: TGTGCCAGCAGCTCTGGGACAATCGAGGAGACCCAGTACTTC; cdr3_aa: CASSSGTIEETQYF
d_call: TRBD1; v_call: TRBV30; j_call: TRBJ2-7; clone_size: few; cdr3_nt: TGTGCCTGGGGGACAGGACAGGGAGTTTTGTACGAGCAGTACTTC; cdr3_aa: CAWGTGQGVLYEQYF
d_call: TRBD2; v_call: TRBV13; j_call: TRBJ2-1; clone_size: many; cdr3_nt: TGTGCCAGCAGCTCATATCTAGCGGGGCCGAACAATGAGCAGTTCTTC; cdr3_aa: CASSSYLAGPNNEQFF